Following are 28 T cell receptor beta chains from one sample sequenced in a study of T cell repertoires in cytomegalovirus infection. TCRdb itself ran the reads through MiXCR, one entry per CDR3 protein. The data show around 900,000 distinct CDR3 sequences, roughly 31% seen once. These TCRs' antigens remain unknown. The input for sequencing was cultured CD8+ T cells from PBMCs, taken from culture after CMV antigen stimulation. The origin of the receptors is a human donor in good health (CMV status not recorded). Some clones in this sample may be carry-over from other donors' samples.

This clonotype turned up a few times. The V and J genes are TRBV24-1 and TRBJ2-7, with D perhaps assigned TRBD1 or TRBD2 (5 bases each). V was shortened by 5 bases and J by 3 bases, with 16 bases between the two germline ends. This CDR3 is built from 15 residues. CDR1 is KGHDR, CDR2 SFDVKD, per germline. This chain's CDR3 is CATSARDGQFYEQYV. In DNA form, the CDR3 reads TGTGCCACCAGTGCCAGGGACGGACAATTCTACGAGCAGTACGTC.

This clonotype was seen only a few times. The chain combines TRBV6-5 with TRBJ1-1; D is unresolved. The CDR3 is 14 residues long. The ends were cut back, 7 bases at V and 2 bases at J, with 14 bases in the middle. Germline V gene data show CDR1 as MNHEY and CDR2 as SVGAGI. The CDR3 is CASKLPGINTEAFF. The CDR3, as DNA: TGTGCCAGCAAGTTGCCCGGCATCAACACTGAAGCTTTCTTT.

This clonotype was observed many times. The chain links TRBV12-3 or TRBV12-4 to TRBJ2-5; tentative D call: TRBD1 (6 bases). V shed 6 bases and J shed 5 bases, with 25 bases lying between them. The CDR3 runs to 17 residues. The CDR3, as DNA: TGTGCCAGCAGCCCCCACCAGGGGCCATTTCTTGAGGAGACCCAGTACTTC. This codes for CASSPHQGPFLEETQYF.

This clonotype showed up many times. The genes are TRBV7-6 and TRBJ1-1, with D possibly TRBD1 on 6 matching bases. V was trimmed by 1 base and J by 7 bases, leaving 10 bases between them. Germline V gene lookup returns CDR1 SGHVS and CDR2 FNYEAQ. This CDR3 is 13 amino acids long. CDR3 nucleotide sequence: TGTGCCAGCAGCTTAGACAGGGCGGGTGAAGCTTTCTTT. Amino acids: CASSLDRAGEAFF.

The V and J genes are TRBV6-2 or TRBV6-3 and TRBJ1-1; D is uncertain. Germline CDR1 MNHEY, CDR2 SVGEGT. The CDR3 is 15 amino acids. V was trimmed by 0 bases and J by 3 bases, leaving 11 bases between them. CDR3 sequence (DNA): TGTGCCAGCAGTTACTCTGAAGTTCCGGACACTGAAGCTTTCTTT. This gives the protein CASSYSEVPDTEAFF.

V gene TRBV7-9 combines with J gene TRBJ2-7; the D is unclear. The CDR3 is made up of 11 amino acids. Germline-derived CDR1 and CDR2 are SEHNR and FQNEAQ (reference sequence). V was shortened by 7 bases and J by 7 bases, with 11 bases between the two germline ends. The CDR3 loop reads CASTHRGEQYF. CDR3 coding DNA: TGTGCCAGCACCCACCGAGGAGAGCAGTACTTC.

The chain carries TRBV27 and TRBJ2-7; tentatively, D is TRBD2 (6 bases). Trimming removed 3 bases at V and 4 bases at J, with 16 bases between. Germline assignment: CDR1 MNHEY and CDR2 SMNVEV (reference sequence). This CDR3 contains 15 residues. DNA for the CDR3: TGTGCCAGCAGTTTTGGAGGAGGGGCGCGTTACGAGCAGTACTTC. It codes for CASSFGGGARYEQYF.

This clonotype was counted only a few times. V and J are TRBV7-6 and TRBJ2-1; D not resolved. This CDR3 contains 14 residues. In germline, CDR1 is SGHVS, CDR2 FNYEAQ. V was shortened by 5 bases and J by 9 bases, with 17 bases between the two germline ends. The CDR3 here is CASSKSPGGSEQFF. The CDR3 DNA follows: TGTGCCAGCAGCAAAAGCCCGGGCGGCAGTGAGCAGTTCTTC. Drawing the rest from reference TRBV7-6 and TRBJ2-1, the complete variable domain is GAGVSQSPRYKVTKRGQDVALRCDPISGHVSLYWYRQALGQGPEFLTYFNYEAQQDKSGLPNDRFSAERPEGSISTLTIQRTEQRDSAMYRCASSKSPGGSEQFFGPGTRLTVL.

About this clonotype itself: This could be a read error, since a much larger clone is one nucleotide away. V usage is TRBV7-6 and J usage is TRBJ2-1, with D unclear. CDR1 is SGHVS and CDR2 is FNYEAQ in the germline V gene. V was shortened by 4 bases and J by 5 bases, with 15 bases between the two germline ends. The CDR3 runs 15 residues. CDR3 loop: CASSYRVISHNEQFF. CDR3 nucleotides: TGTGCCAGCAGCTATCGGGTCATTAGCCACAATGAGCAGTTCTTC.

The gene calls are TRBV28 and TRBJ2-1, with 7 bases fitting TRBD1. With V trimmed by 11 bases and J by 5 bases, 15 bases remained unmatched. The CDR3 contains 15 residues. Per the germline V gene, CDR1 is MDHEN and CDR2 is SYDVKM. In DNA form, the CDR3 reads TGTGCCGGCACCCCGCGACAGGGAAGGGACAATGAGCAGTTCTTC. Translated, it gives CAGTPRQGRDNEQFF.

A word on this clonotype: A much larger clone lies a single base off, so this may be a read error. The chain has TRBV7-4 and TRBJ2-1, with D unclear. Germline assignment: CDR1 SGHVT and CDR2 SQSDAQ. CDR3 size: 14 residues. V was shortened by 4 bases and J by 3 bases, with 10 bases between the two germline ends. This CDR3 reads CASSSKGDYNEQFF. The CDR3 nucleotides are TGTGCCAGCAGCTCGAAAGGCGACTACAATGAGCAGTTCTTC.

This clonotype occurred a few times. The CDR3 nucleotides read TGTGCCAGCAGTGAGTGGACAGGGTCCACTGAAGCTTTCTTT. Residues: CASSEWTGSTEAFF. J is TRBJ1-1 and V is TRBV6-1, with 8 nucleotides matching TRBD1. CDR3 size: 14 residues. J lost 4 bases, V lost 3 bases, and 4 bases had no gene match. Germline V gene sequence: CDR1 MNHNS, CDR2 SASEGT.

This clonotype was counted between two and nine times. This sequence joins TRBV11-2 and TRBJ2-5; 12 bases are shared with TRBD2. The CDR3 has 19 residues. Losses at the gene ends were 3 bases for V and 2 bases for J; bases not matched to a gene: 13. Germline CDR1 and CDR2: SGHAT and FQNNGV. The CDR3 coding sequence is TGTGCCAGCAGCTTCAATACCAGACTAGCGGGGGACTTTCAAGAGACCCAGTACTTC. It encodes CASSFNTRLAGDFQETQYF.

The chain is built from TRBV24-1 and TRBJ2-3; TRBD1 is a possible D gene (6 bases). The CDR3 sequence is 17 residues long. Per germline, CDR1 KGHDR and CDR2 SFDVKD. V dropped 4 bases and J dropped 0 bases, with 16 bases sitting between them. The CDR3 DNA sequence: TGTGCCACCAGTGACCCGAACAGGGAATCTAGCACAGATACGCAGTATTTT. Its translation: CATSDPNRESSTDTQYF.

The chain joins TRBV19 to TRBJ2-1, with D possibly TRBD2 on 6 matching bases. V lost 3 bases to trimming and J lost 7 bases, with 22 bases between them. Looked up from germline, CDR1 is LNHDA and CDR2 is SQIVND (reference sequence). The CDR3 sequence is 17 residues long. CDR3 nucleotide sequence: TGTGCCAGTAGTATTGGGTTTGGGACTCCTGAGAAGAATGAGCAGTTCTTC. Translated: CASSIGFGTPEKNEQFF.

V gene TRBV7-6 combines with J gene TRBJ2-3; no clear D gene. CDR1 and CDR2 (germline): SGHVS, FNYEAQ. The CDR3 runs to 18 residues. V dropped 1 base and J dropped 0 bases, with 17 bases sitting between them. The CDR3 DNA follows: TGTGCCAGCAGCTTAGTAGGGCAGAGGTATACTAGCACAGATACGCAGTATTTT. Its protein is CASSLVGQRYTSTDTQYF.

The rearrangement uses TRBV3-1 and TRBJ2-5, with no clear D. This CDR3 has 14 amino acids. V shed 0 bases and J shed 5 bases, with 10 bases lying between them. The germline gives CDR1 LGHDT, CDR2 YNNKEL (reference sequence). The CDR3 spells CASSQEIAWETQYF. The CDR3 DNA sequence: TGTGCCAGCAGCCAAGAAATAGCCTGGGAGACCCAGTACTTC.

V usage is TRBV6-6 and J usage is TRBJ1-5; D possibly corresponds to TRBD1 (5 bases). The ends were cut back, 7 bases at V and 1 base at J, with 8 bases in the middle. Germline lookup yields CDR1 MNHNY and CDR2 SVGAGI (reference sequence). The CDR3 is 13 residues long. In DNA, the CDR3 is TGTGCCAGCACCGGGGGGAGCAATCAGCCCCAGCATTTT. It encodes CASTGGSNQPQHF.

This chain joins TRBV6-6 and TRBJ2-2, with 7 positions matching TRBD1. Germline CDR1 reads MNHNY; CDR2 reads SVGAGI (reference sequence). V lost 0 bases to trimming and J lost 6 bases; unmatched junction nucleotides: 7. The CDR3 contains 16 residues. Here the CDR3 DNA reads TGTGCCAGCAGTTACTCGACAGGGCCCCTTGCCGGGGAGCTGTTTTTT. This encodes CASSYSTGPLAGELFF.

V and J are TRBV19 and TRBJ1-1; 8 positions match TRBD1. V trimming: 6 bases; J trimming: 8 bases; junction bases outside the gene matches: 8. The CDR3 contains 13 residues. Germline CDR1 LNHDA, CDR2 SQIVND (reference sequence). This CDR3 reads CASRGQVEGEAFF. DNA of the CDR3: TGTGCCAGTAGGGGACAGGTCGAGGGGGAAGCTTTCTTT.

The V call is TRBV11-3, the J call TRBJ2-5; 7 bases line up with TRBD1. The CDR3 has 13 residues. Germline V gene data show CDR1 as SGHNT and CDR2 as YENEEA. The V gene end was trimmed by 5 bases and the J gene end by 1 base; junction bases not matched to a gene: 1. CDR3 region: CASSTGVQETQYF. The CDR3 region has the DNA TGTGCCAGCAGCACAGGGGTCCAAGAGACCCAGTACTTC.

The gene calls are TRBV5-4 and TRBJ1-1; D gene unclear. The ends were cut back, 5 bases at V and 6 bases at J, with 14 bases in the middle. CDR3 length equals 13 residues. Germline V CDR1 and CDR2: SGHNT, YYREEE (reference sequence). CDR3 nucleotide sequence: TGTGCCAGCAGATTCTGGACTTCTTCTGAAGCTTTCTTT. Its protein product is CASRFWTSSEAFF.

This CDR3 reads CASISGGASTDTQYF. For the CDR3, the DNA is TGTGCCAGCATCAGCGGGGGGGCCAGCACAGATACGCAGTATTTT. The V call is TRBV7-9, the J call TRBJ2-3; TRBD2 matches at 10 bases. The germline V gene encodes CDR1 SEHNR and CDR2 FQNEAQ (reference sequence). The CDR3 spans 15 residues. With V trimmed by 7 bases and J by 0 bases, 4 bases remained unmatched.

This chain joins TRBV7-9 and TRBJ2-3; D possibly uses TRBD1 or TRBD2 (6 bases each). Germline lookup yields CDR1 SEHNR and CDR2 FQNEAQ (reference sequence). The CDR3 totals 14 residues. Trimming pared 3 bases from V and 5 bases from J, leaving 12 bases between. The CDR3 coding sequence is TGTGCCAGCAGCTTCGGGGGCGGGGAAGATACGCAGTATTTT. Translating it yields CASSFGGGEDTQYF.

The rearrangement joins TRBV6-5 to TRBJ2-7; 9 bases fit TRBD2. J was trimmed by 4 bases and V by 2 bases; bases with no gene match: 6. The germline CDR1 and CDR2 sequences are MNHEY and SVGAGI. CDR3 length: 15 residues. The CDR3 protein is CASSYTSGHPYEQYF. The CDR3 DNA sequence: TGTGCCAGCAGTTACACTAGCGGGCATCCATACGAGCAGTACTTC.

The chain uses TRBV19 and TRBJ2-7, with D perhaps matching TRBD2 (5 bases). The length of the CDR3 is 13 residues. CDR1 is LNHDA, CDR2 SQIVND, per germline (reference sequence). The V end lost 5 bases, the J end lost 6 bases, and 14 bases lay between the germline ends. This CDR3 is CASSFGLEGEQYF. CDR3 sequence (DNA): TGTGCCAGTAGTTTTGGACTCGAGGGCGAGCAGTACTTC.

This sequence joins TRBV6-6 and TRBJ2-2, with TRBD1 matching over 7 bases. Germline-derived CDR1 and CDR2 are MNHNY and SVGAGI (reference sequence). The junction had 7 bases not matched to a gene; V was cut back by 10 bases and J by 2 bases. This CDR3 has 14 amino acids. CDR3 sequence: CAISGTANTGELFF. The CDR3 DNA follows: TGTGCCATTTCCGGGACAGCAAACACCGGGGAGCTGTTTTTT.

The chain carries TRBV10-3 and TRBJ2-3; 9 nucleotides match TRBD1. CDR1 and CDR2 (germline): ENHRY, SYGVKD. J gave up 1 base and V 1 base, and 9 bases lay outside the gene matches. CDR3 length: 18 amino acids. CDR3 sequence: CAISEFNWDRAGTDTQYF. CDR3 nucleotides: TGTGCCATCAGTGAGTTTAACTGGGACAGGGCTGGCACAGATACGCAGTATTTT.